This TCR beta chain was sequenced for a study of early T cells in non-severe SARS-CoV-2 infection. TCRdb processed the 5' RACE reads anew with MiXCR; each CDR3 protein has one entry. The repertoire consists of 40,000 to 50,000 distinct CDR3 sequences, with under 14% occurring once and the leading ten covering 20% to 25%. This clonotype was observed at least ten times. Germline V gene data show CDR1 as LNHNV and CDR2 as YYDKDF (reference sequence). V lost 5 bases and J lost 0, with 14 bases in between. The CDR3 is 16 residues long. This TCR came from an adult who was a healthcare worker with PCR-confirmed SARS-CoV-2 infection or an uninfected control (not recorded which). Sequencing used whole blood. V usage is TRBV15 and J usage is TRBJ1-3; possible D gene TRBD1, 5 bases. The CDR3 loop is CATSRTRQSSGNTIYF. The CDR3 DNA reads TGTGCCACCAGCCGAACCAGACAGAGCTCTGGAAACACCATATATTTT.